The subject of this entry is one T cell receptor beta chain. Study processing details: Nucleated cell counts were estimated from reference gene primer amplification. Some clones are missing from TCRdb's copy, which holds only in-frame ones; the method was immunoSEQ multiplex PCR. The V and J calls and the clone size are those of that table, but D and trimming were determined from the DNA. Here the sample spans about 210,000 clones, about 91% being singletons. This entry is derived from a study of blood T cell repertoires in COVID-19. Whole-study context: T cells, B-cell-depleted T cells, or PBMCs provided the cDNA or gDNA that served as material.

The CDR3 runs to 14 residues. Per germline, CDR1 MRHNA and CDR2 SNTAGT. Trimming stripped 3 bases from V and 5 bases from J, with 13 bases between. The chain employs TRBV6-4 and TRBJ1-1; perhaps TRBD1 as D (5 bases). The sequence was obtained from a woman between 40 and 50 years old with acute or convalescent COVID-19. The material sequenced was peripheral blood. CDR3 region: CASSEGRGGTEAFF. The CDR3 nucleotides read TGTGCCAGCAGTGAGGGGCGCGGAGGGACTGAAGCTTTCTTT.